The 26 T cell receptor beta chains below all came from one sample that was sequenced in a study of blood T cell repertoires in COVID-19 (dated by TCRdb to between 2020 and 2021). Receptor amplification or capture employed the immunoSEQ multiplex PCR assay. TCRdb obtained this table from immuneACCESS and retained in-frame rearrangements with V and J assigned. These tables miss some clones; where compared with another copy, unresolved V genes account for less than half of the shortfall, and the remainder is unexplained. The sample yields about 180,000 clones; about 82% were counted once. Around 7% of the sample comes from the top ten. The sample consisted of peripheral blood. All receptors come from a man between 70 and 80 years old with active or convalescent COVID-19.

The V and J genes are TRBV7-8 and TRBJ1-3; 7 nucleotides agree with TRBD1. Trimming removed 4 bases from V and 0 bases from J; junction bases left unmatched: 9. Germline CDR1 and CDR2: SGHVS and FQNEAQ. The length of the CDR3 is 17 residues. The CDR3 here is CASSSTGTANSGNTIYF. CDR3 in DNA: TGTGCCAGCAGCTCAACCGGGACAGCCAACTCTGGAAACACCATATATTTT.

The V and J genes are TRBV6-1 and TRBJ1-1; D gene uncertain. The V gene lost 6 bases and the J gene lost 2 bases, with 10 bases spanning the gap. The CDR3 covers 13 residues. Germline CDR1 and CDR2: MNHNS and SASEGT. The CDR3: CASSHPSNTEAFF. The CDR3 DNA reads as TGTGCCAGCAGCCATCCATCAAACACTGAAGCTTTCTTT.

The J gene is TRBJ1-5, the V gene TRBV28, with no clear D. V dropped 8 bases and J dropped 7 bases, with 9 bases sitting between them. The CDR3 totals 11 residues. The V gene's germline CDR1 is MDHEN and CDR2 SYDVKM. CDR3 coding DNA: TGTGCCAGCGCTCGGGGACAGCCCCAGCATTTT. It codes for CASARGQPQHF.

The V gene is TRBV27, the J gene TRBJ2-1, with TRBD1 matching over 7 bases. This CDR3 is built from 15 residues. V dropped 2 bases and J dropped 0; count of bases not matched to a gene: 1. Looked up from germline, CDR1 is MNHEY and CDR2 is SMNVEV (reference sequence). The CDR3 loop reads CASSLRDSSYNEQFF. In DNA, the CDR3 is TGTGCCAGCAGTTTAAGGGACAGCTCCTACAATGAGCAGTTCTTC.

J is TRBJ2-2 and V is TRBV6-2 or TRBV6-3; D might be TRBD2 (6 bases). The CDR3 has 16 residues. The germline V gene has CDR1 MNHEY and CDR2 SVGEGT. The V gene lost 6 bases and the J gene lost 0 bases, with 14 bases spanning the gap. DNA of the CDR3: TGTGCCAGCAGCGACTTGGGACTGACGAACACCGGGGAGCTGTTTTTT. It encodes CASSDLGLTNTGELFF.

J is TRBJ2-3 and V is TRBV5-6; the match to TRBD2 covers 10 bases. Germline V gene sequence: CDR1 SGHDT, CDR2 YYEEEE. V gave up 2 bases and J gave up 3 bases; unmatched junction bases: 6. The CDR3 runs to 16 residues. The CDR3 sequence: CASSLLAGGETDTQYF. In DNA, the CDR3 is TGTGCCAGCAGCTTATTAGCGGGGGGCGAAACAGATACGCAGTATTTT.

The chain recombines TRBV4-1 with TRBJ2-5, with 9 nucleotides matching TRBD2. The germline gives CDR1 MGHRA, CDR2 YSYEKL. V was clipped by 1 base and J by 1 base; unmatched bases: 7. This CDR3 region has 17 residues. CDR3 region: CASSQARSGGSQETQYF. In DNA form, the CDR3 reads TGCGCCAGCAGCCAAGCCCGGAGCGGGGGGTCCCAAGAGACCCAGTACTTC.

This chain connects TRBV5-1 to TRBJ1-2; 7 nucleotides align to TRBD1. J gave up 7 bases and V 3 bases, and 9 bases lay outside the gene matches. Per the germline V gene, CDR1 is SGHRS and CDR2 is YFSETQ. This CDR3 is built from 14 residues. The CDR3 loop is CASSSQGDEVGYTF. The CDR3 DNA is TGCGCCAGCAGCTCCCAGGGGGATGAGGTTGGCTACACCTTC.

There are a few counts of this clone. CDR3 bases: TGTGCCAGCAGGGGATCCGGGGGGCGCACACCCCTCCACTTT. This codes for CASRGSGGRTPLHF. This rearrangement joins TRBV6-5 to TRBJ1-6; possibly TRBD1 for D (6 bases). Germline-derived CDR1 and CDR2 are MNHEY and SVGAGI. With 6 bases removed from V and 11 bases from J, the gap between germline ends came to 17 bases. The CDR3 is 14 residues long.

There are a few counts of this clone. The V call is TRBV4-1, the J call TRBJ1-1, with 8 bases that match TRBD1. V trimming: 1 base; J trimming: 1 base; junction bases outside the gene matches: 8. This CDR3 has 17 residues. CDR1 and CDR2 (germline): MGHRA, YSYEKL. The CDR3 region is CASSQGRSGTGNTEAFF. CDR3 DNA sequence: TGCGCCAGCAGCCAAGGTAGATCCGGGACAGGGAACACTGAAGCTTTCTTT.

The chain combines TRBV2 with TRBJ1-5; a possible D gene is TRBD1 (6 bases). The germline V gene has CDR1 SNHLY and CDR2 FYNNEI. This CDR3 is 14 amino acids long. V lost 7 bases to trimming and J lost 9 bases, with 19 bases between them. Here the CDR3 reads CASIADSGARPQHF. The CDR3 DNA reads TGTGCCAGCATCGCGGACAGTGGGGCTAGGCCCCAGCATTTT.

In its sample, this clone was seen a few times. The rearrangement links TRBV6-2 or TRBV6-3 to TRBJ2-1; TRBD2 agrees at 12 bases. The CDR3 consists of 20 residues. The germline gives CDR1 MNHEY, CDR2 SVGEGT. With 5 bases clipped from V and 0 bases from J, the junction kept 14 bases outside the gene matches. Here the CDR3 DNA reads TGTGCCAGCAGTGCATGGAGATCACTAGCGGGGGGCAGCTCCTACAATGAGCAGTTCTTC. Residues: CASSAWRSLAGGSSYNEQFF.

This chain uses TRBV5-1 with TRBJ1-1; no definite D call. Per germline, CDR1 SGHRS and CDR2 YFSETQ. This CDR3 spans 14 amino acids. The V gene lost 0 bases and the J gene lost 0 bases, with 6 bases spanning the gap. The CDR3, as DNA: TGCGCCAGCAGCTTGGAATCCGTGAACACTGAAGCTTTCTTT. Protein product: CASSLESVNTEAFF.

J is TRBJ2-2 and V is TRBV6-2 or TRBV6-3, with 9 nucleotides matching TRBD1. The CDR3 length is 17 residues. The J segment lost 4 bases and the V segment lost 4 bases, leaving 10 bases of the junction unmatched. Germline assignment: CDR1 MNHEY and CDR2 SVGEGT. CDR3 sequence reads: CASSSFGTGWGTGELFF. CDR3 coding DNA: TGTGCCAGCAGTTCCTTCGGGACAGGGTGGGGCACCGGGGAGCTGTTTTTT.

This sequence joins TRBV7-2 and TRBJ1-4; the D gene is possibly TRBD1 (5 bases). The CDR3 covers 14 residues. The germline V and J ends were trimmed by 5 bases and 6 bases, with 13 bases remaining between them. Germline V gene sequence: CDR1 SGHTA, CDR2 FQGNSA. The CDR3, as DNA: TGTGCCAGCAGCCCAGGAGGGGACGATGAAAAACTGTTTTTT. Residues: CASSPGGDDEKLFF.

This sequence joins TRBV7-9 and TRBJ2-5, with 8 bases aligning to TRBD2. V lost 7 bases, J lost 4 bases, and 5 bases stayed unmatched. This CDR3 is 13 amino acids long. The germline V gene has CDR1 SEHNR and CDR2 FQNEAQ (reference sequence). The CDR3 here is CASTPGLGETQYF. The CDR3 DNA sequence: TGTGCCAGCACCCCGGGACTAGGAGAGACCCAGTACTTC. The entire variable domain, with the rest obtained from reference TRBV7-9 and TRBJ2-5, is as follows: DTGVSQNPRHKITKRGQNVTFRCDPISEHNRLYWYRQTLGQGPEFLTYFQNEAQLEKSRLLSDRFSAERPKGSFSTLEIQRTEQGDSAMYLCASTPGLGETQYFGPGTRLLVL.

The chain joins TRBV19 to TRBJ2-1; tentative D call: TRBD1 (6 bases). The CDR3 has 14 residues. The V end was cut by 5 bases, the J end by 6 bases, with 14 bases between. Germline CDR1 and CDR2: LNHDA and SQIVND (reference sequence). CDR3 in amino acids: CASSDGGGSNEQFF. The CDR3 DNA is TGTGCCAGTAGTGATGGGGGCGGTTCCAATGAGCAGTTCTTC.

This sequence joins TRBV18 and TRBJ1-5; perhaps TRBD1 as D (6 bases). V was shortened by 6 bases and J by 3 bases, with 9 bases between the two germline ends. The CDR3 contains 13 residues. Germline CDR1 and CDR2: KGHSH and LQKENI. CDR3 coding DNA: TGTGCCAGCTCCCGGACAGACAATCAGCCCCAGCATTTT. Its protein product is CASSRTDNQPQHF.

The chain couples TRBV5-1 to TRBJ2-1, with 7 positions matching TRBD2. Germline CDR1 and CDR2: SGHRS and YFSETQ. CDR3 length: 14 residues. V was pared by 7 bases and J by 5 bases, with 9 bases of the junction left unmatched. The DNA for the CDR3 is TGCGCCAGCGGTATGAGCGGGAATGACAATGAGCAGTTCTTC. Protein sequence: CASGMSGNDNEQFF.

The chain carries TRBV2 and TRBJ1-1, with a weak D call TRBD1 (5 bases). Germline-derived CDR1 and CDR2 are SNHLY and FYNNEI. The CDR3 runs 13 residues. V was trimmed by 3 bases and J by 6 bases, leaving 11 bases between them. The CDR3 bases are TGTGCCAGCAGTGAGTCAGGGTGGGCTGAAGCTTTCTTT. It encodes CASSESGWAEAFF.

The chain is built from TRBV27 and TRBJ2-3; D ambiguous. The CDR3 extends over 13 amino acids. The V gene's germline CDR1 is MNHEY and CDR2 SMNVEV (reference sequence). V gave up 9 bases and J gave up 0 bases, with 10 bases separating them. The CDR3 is CASRVLSTDTQYF. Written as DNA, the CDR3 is TGTGCCAGTCGGGTCCTTAGCACAGATACGCAGTATTTT.

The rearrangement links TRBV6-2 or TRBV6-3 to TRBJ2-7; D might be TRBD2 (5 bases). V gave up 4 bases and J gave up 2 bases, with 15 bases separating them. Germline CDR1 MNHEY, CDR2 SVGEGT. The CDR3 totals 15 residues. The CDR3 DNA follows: TGTGCCAGCAGTTCCACCCGGACTCCTACCTACGAGCAGTACTTC. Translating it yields CASSSTRTPTYEQYF.

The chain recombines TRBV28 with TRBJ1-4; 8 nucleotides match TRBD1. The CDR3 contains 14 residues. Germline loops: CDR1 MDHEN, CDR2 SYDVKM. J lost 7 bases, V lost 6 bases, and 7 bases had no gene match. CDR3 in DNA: TGTGCCAGCAGCCCTAGGACAGGGACTGAAAAACTGTTTTTT. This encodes CASSPRTGTEKLFF.

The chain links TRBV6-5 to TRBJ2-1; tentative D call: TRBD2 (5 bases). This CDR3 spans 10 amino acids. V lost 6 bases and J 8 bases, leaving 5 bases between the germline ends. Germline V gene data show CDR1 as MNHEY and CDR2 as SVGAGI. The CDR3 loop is CASREDEQFF. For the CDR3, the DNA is TGTGCCAGCAGGGAGGATGAGCAGTTCTTC.

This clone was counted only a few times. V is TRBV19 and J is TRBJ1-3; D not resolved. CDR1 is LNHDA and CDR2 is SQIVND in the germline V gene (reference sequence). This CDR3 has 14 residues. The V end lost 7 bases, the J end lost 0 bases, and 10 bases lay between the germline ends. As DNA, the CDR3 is TGTGCCAGTATAGAGGGCCTCTCTGGAAACACCATATATTTT. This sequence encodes CASIEGLSGNTIYF.

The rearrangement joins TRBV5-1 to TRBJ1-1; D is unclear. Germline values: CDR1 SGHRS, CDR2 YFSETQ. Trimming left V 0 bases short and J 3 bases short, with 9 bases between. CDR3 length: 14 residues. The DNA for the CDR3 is TGCGCCAGCAGCTTGGGAATGGAGTACACTGAAGCTTTCTTT. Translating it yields CASSLGMEYTEAFF.